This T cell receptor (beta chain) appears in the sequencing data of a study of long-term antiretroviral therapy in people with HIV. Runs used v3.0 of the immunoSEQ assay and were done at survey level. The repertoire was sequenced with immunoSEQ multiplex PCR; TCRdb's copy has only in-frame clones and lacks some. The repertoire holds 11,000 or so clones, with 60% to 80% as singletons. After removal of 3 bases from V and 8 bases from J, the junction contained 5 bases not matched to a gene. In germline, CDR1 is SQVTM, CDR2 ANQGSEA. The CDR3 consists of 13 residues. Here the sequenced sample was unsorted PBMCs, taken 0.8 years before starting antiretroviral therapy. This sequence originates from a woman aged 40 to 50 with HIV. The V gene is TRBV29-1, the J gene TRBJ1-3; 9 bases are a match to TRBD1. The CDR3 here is CSVDEQGADTIYF. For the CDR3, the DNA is TGCAGCGTTGATGAACAGGGGGCAGACACCATATATTTT.